These T cell receptor beta chains were read from a single sample in a study of beta chain features in type 1 diabetes. Only in-frame clones appear in the TCRdb table, and some are missing; sequencing was by immunoSEQ multiplex PCR. The top ten clones hold 0.95% to 1.1% of a sample with 310,000 or so clones, about a tenth of them seen once. Sequencing was carried out using central memory CD4+ T cells from blood. The receptors come from a man in his thirties or forties with type 1 diabetes. Both conserved end residues are part of each CDR3. A D gene is named only where the DNA matches it firmly. Part of the rows lack a size; the others show once, few, many or a class for expanded clones.

j_call	v_call	d_call	clone_size	cdr3_aa	cdr3_nt
TRBJ2-7	TRBV7-8	-	many	CASRPTGVVYEQYF	TGTGCCAGCAGGCCGACGGGGGTTGTCTACGAGCAGTACTTC
TRBJ2-7	TRBV11-2	-	-	CASSLTPYEQYF	TGTGCCAGCAGCTTAACCCCCTACGAGCAGTACTTC
TRBJ2-7	TRBV30	TRBD1	-	CAWSAPGQLNF	TGTGCCTGGAGTGCTCCGGGACAGCTCAACTTC
TRBJ2-6	TRBV29-1	-	many	CSVSEAPGANVLTF	TGCAGCGTTTCTGAAGCGCCTGGGGCCAACGTCCTGACTTTC
TRBJ1-5	TRBV10-3	TRBD1	few	CAISDGQGPNQPQHF	TGTGCCATCAGTGATGGACAGGGGCCAAATCAGCCCCAGCATTTT
TRBJ2-7	TRBV13	-	-	CASSLQPLLRDEQYF	TGTGCCAGCAGCTTACAACCCTTGTTACGAGACGAGCAGTACTTC
TRBJ1-3	TRBV7-2	TRBD1	-	CASSSSKWTGPGNTIYF	TGTGCCAGCAGCTCCTCAAAATGGACAGGGCCTGGAAACACCATATATTTT
TRBJ1-4	TRBV15	-	many	CATSRDRGARATNEKLFF	TGTGCCACCAGCAGAGATCGTGGAGCAAGGGCAACTAATGAAAAACTGTTTTTT
TRBJ1-2	TRBV5-1	-	-	CASSSEPGGYGYTF	TGCGCCAGCAGCTCCGAACCAGGAGGCTATGGCTACACCTTC
TRBJ1-3	TRBV5-6	-	many	CASSFGEPGNTIYF	TGTGCCAGCAGCTTCGGTGAGCCTGGAAACACCATATATTTT
TRBJ1-2	TRBV2	TRBD1	-	CASRGTDRANYGYTF	TGTGCCAGCAGGGGTACGGACAGGGCCAACTATGGCTACACCTTC
TRBJ1-2	TRBV4-3	-	-	CASSQDTPDGANGYTF	TGCGCCAGCAGCCAAGATACTCCGGACGGGGCCAATGGCTACACCTTC
TRBJ1-2	TRBV6-6	-	-	CASSYTSNYGYTF	TGTGCCAGCAGTTACACCTCTAACTATGGCTACACCTTC
TRBJ2-5	TRBV7-8	-	few	CASSPEAGVETQYF	TGTGCCAGCAGCCCAGAGGCAGGGGTGGAGACCCAGTACTTC
TRBJ2-1	TRBV28	-	-	CASSLSAGIPYNEQFF	TGTGCCAGCAGTTTATCGGCCGGAATCCCCTACAATGAGCAGTTCTTC
TRBJ1-4	TRBV18	TRBD1	few	CASSQTGGPTNEKLFF	TGTGCCAGCTCACAGACAGGGGGCCCAACTAATGAAAAACTGTTTTTT
TRBJ2-7	TRBV23-1	TRBD1	-	CASRNRDRGAGSSYEQYF	TGCGCCAGCAGAAACCGGGACAGGGGGGCGGGGAGCTCCTACGAGCAGTACTTC
TRBJ2-7	TRBV10-3	TRBD1	few	CAIGGQRPTEQYF	TGTGCCATCGGGGGACAGAGACCGACCGAGCAGTACTTC
TRBJ1-3	TRBV12-5	-	-	CASGLVGVNTIYF	TGTGCTAGTGGTTTGGTTGGGGTTAACACCATATATTTT
TRBJ2-2	TRBV4-3	-	-	CASSQERGAGELFF	TGCGCCAGCAGCCAAGAGAGGGGTGCCGGGGAGCTGTTTTTT
TRBJ2-2	TRBV2	-	-	CASSELEGSGELFF	TGTGCCAGCAGTGAACTGGAGGGCAGCGGGGAGCTGTTTTTT
TRBJ1-3	TRBV29-1	-	few	CSVAIGSGNTIYF	TGCAGCGTGGCGATCGGGTCTGGAAACACCATATATTTT
TRBJ2-1	TRBV5-1	-	-	CASSLVRGSLEQFF	TGCGCCAGCAGCTTGGTGAGGGGGTCGCTTGAGCAGTTCTTC
TRBJ2-3	TRBV7-9	TRBD1	-	CASSLTGGESTQYF	TGTGCCAGCAGCTTGACAGGGGGCGAGAGTACGCAGTATTTT